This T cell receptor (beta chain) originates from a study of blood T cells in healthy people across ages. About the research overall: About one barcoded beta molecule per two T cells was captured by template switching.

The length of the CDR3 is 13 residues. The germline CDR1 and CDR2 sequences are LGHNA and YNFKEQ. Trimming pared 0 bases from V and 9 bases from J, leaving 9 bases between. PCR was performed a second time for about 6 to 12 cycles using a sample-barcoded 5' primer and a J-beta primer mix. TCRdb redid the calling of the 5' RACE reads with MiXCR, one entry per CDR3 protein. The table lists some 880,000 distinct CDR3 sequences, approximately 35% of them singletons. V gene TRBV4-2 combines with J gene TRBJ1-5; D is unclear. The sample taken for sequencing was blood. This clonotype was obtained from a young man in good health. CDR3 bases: TGTGCCAGCAGCCAAGATCCCCCCTCGCCCCAGCATTTT. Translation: CASSQDPPSPQHF.